This T cell receptor beta chain was found in a study of blood T cell repertoires in COVID-19. Study overall: Sample material is recorded as cDNA or gDNA derived from T cells, B-cell-depleted T cells, or PBMCs.

Using immunoSEQ multiplex PCR, the repertoire was profiled, and TCRdb retains in-frame clones only, with some absent. The table lists a few hundred thousand clones, about 86% of them singletons. This clone was seen many times. Germline V gene sequence: CDR1 SGHTA, CDR2 FQGNSA. This CDR3 comprises 15 residues. V lost 1 base and J 2 bases, leaving 9 bases between the germline ends. J is TRBJ1-5 and V is TRBV7-2; D remains unclear. Material: peripheral blood. This sequence was found in a man between 60 and 70 years old who had recovered from COVID-19. DNA for the CDR3: TGTGCCAGCAGCTTAGTGGCGGATGGCAATCAGCCCCAGCATTTT. This encodes CASSLVADGNQPQHF.